This passage covers 32 T cell receptor beta chains from one sample sequenced in a study of T cell clusters in autoimmune cytopenias. TRB amplification used approximately 0.25 ug of peripheral blood genomic DNA. TRB rearrangements were amplified by touch-down multiplex PCR with mixed TRB-A/B primers. TCRdb re-called the multiplex PCR reads, yielding one record per CDR3 amino acid sequence without DNA. Its listing shows thousands of distinct CDR3 sequences. The sequencing sample was made of peripheral blood. All receptors come from a human donor with an autoimmune cytopenia or autoimmune hepatitis (not recorded which).

In terms of frequency, this clonotype is medium-sized. The V call is TRBV30, the J call TRBJ2-2. This CDR3 has 11 residues. CDR1 is GTSNPN, CDR2 SVGIG, per germline (reference sequence). The CDR3 here is CAWTERGELFF.

The J gene is TRBJ1-4, the V gene TRBV5-6; TCRdb's D call of TRBD1 is untestable without DNA. This CDR3 spans 17 amino acids. The germline CDR1 and CDR2 sequences are SGHDT and YYEEEE. Here the CDR3 reads CASSLRGLQLIREKLFF.

The chain employs TRBV18 and TRBJ2-3; the TRBD1 assignment by TCRdb is unverifiable without DNA. This CDR3 comprises 16 residues. CDR1 is KGHSH, CDR2 LQKENI, per germline. The CDR3 sequence: CASSPLNTGRTDTQYF.

This clonotype ranks as medium-sized in terms of frequency. The gene calls are TRBV11-2 and TRBJ2-3; with no DNA, the TCRdb D assignment of TRBD1 cannot be verified. The CDR3 sequence is 17 residues long. The germline V gene has CDR1 SGHAT and CDR2 FQNNGV. CDR3 sequence: CASSRWGGDRRTDTQYF.

This clonotype shows up as medium-sized by frequency. The chain is built from TRBV20-1 and TRBJ1-1; TCRdb names TRBD1, which stays unverified in the absence of DNA. CDR1 is DFQATT and CDR2 is SNEGSKA in the germline V gene (reference sequence). The CDR3 spans 14 residues. CDR3 protein: CSARDGTVNTEAFF.

The chain links TRBV5-4 to TRBJ2-1; no DNA is available, so the TRBD2 call from TCRdb remains unchecked. The CDR3 is 17 amino acids. From germline, CDR1 is SGHNT and CDR2 YYREEE (reference sequence). The CDR3 is CASSSGWASGSSDEQFF. The full variable domain, completed using reference TRBV5-4 and TRBJ2-1, is ETGVTQSPTHLIKTRGQQVTLRCSSQSGHNTVSWYQQALGQGPQFIFQYYREEENGRGNFPPRFSGLQFPNYSSELNVNALELDDSALYLCASSSGWASGSSDEQFFGPGTRLTVL.

This clonotype is classed as medium-sized by frequency. The chain combines TRBV20-1 with TRBJ2-7; TCRdb selects TRBD1, and the lack of DNA leaves this call unchecked. Germline V gives CDR1 DFQATT, CDR2 SNEGSKA (reference sequence). The CDR3 consists of 16 residues. Here the CDR3 reads CSARDSRQGRTYEQYF.

The chain uses TRBV20-1 and TRBJ1-5. Germline values: CDR1 DFQATT, CDR2 SNEGSKA (reference sequence). The CDR3 is 14 amino acids. The CDR3 sequence is CSARAGPSNQPQHF.

According to its frequency, this clonotype is medium-sized. The rearrangement joins TRBV20-1 to TRBJ2-7; with no DNA, the TCRdb D assignment of TRBD2 cannot be verified. The CDR3 is 16 amino acids. The germline V gene encodes CDR1 DFQATT and CDR2 SNEGSKA (reference sequence). The CDR3 reads CSARDPGTSGGARQYF.

This clonotype ranks as medium-sized in terms of frequency. This sequence joins TRBV20-1 and TRBJ1-2; TCRdb proposes TRBD1, but this gene call is untestable without DNA. The CDR3 runs 16 residues. Germline V gene lookup returns CDR1 DFQATT and CDR2 SNEGSKA (reference sequence). The CDR3 spells CSAKKPRDPGTYGYTF.

The CDR3 reads CASSVRQGRNTEAFF. The chain is built from TRBV6-5 and TRBJ1-1; the TCRdb call, TRBD1, lacks DNA for checking. CDR3 size: 15 residues. Germline V lookup: CDR1 MNHEY, CDR2 SVGAGI.

This chain joins TRBV28 and TRBJ1-2; absent DNA, TCRdb's TRBD1 call cannot be checked. This CDR3 is built from 16 residues. Looked up from germline, CDR1 is MDHEN and CDR2 is SYDVKM. The CDR3 loop reads CASSLGQGHSNYGYTF.

The chain recombines TRBV6-4 with TRBJ1-2. Germline V gene sequence: CDR1 MRHNA, CDR2 SNTAGT. The CDR3 is made up of 16 amino acids. This chain's CDR3 is CASSDSLGRAHYGYTF.

The gene calls are TRBV9 and TRBJ2-1. Germline V gives CDR1 SGDLS, CDR2 YYNGEE. There are 13 residues in the CDR3. This CDR3 reads CASSVGLGNEQFF.

This clonotype is medium-sized by frequency. The chain employs TRBV30 and TRBJ1-1. The V gene's germline CDR1 is GTSNPN and CDR2 SVGIG (reference sequence). There are 13 residues in the CDR3. CDR3 residues: CAWKYMGNTEAFF.

This clonotype is classed as large by frequency. The chain couples TRBV20-1 to TRBJ1-2; TCRdb reports TRBD1, a call that lacks DNA to check it against. The CDR3 extends over 15 amino acids. Germline CDR1 reads DFQATT; CDR2 reads SNEGSKA (reference sequence). The CDR3 here is CSARAATGINYGYTF.

This chain connects TRBV7-2 to TRBJ2-2. The CDR3 runs 15 residues. The V gene's germline CDR1 is SGHTA and CDR2 FQGNSA. CDR3 in amino acids: CASSLVSRGTGELFF.

This clonotype ranks as medium-sized in terms of frequency. The chain is built from TRBV20-1 and TRBJ1-5; TCRdb's D gene call, TRBD1, goes unchecked for lack of DNA. The CDR3 covers 16 residues. CDR1 and CDR2 from the germline V gene are DFQATT and SNEGSKA (reference sequence). The CDR3 here is CSASVGQGVSNQPQHF.

Considering frequency, this clonotype is medium-sized. The chain combines TRBV20-1 with TRBJ2-1. Germline V gives CDR1 DFQATT, CDR2 SNEGSKA (reference sequence). The CDR3 contains 12 residues. CDR3 amino acids: CSASAVDNEQFF.

The chain uses TRBV25-1 and TRBJ2-2. The length of the CDR3 is 16 residues. The germline V gene encodes CDR1 MGHDK and CDR2 SYGVNS. The CDR3 region is CASSESRTANTGELFF.

CDR3 in amino acids: CASSPSFNQPQHF. The chain recombines TRBV6-2 or TRBV6-3 with TRBJ1-5; TCRdb's D gene call, TRBD1, goes unchecked for lack of DNA. The CDR3 spans 13 residues. The germline V gene has CDR1 MNHEY and CDR2 SVGEGT.

The V gene is TRBV11-2, the J gene TRBJ2-7; TCRdb's D gene call, TRBD2, goes unchecked for lack of DNA. Germline V gene lookup returns CDR1 SGHAT and CDR2 FQNNGV. This CDR3 is 17 amino acids long. The CDR3 loop is CASSWGMGWDSSYEQYF.

This clonotype shows up as medium-sized by frequency. The gene calls are TRBV7-9 and TRBJ2-1; TCRdb picks TRBD1, but there is no DNA to check that call. The CDR3 is made up of 15 amino acids. Germline-derived CDR1 and CDR2 are SEHNR and FQNEAQ (reference sequence). CDR3 sequence reads: CASSPGQGPNNEQFF.

This clonotype ranks as medium-sized in terms of frequency. The J gene is TRBJ2-7, the V gene TRBV7-2; TCRdb indicates TRBD1, and absent DNA this call remains unverified. The germline CDR1 and CDR2 sequences are SGHTA and FQGNSA. This CDR3 has 15 residues. The CDR3 is CASSSGLVRSYEQYF.

This chain links TRBV12-3 or TRBV12-4 with TRBJ2-3. The length of the CDR3 is 14 residues. CDR3 region: CASSADVGADTQYF.

According to its frequency, this clonotype is medium-sized. V and J are TRBV6-6 and TRBJ2-3. Per germline, CDR1 MNHNY and CDR2 SVGAGI (reference sequence). The CDR3 sequence is 16 residues long. The CDR3 sequence: CASSSRAAAGTDTQYF.

The CDR3 spells CASSYAGTGAANSPLHF. The chain couples TRBV6-6 to TRBJ1-6; the TCRdb D gene call, TRBD1, has no DNA to confirm it. Germline V gene data show CDR1 as MNHNY and CDR2 as SVGAGI (reference sequence). CDR3 length: 17 residues.

The chain uses TRBV6-1 and TRBJ1-4; TCRdb's D gene call, TRBD1, goes unchecked for lack of DNA. CDR3 length equals 17 residues. Germline CDR1 reads MNHNS; CDR2 reads SASEGT. The CDR3 reads CASSSSQGQGAEEKLFF.

The CDR3 region is CASRALMNTEAFF. The chain carries TRBV6-6 and TRBJ1-1. The length of the CDR3 is 13 residues. The V gene's germline CDR1 is MNHNY and CDR2 SVGAGI (reference sequence).

The chain has TRBV10-2 and TRBJ1-1. This CDR3 comprises 11 residues. Germline CDR1 WSHSY, CDR2 SAAADI. The CDR3 here is CASREGIEAFF.

This rearrangement joins TRBV7-9 to TRBJ2-7; TCRdb outputs TRBD2, but without DNA this stays unchecked. The CDR3 is made up of 14 amino acids. Germline loops: CDR1 SEHNR, CDR2 FQNEAQ (reference sequence). CDR3 amino acids: CASSPSGLRYEQYF.

This clonotype counts as medium-sized by frequency. This chain uses TRBV6-5 with TRBJ1-3. The CDR3 spans 16 residues. Per the germline V gene, CDR1 is MNHEY and CDR2 is SVGAGI. This CDR3 is CASSYDPVATGNTIYF.